Listed below are T cell receptor beta chains from one sample, sequenced in a study of blood T cell repertoires in COVID-19. The protocol was immunoSEQ multiplex PCR, while the TCRdb copy is restricted to in-frame clones and leaves out a portion. The sample has 90,000 to 120,000 clones, roughly 84% seen once; the top ten hold roughly 4.3%. The sample taken for sequencing was peripheral blood. The receptors stem from a human donor in a cohort sampled during active COVID-19. Each CDR3 is given with its conserved first and last residue. Fields, in order: CDR3 protein, CDR3 DNA, V gene, D gene, clone size, J gene. The D gene is left open where the match is weak. For some rows the clone size is stated as once, few or many, or as a class when expanded; others skip it.

CDR3 protein: CAWTGQGNTEAFF; CDR3 DNA: TGTGCCTGGACCGGACAGGGTAACACTGAAGCTTTCTTT; V gene: TRBV30; D gene: TRBD1; clone size: .; J gene: TRBJ1-1
CDR3 protein: CASSTQGGSNEKLFF; CDR3 DNA: TGCGCCAGCAGCACACAGGGTGGATCTAATGAAAAACTGTTTTTT; V gene: TRBV5-1; D gene: .; clone size: .; J gene: TRBJ1-4
CDR3 protein: CASSLTGGNYEQYF; CDR3 DNA: TGTGCCAGCAGCTTGACTGGGGGGAACTACGAGCAGTACTTC; V gene: TRBV7-2; D gene: .; clone size: .; J gene: TRBJ2-7
CDR3 protein: CASSLLGLGAGNINQPQHF; CDR3 DNA: TGTGCCAGCAGCTTACTCGGCCTTGGGGCAGGCAACATCAATCAGCCCCAGCATTTT; V gene: TRBV7-2; D gene: .; clone size: once; J gene: TRBJ1-5
CDR3 protein: CASSIGPERSPLHF; CDR3 DNA: TGTGCCAGCAGCATCGGTCCCGAGAGGTCACCCCTCCACTTT; V gene: TRBV13; D gene: .; clone size: .; J gene: TRBJ1-6
CDR3 protein: CASTKGGLPLEQYF; CDR3 DNA: TGCGCCAGCACCAAGGGGGGGCTTCCTCTCGAGCAGTACTTC; V gene: TRBV10-2; D gene: .; clone size: .; J gene: TRBJ2-7
CDR3 protein: CASSSVAGAGLNTEAFF; CDR3 DNA: TGTGCCAGCAGCTCCGTGGCAGGGGCGGGTTTGAACACTGAAGCTTTCTTT; V gene: TRBV14; D gene: .; clone size: once; J gene: TRBJ1-1
CDR3 protein: CASSSPRAGGSPLHF; CDR3 DNA: TGTGCCAGCAGCTCCCCTCGGGCAGGGGGTTCACCCCTCCACTTT; V gene: TRBV21-1; D gene: .; clone size: .; J gene: TRBJ1-6
CDR3 protein: CATSDPVGASGDTQYF; CDR3 DNA: TGTGCCACCAGTGATCCGGTAGGGGCCTCAGGGGATACGCAGTATTTT; V gene: TRBV24-1; D gene: .; clone size: .; J gene: TRBJ2-3
CDR3 protein: CASNIAGGPENEQFF; CDR3 DNA: TGTGCCAGCAACATAGCGGGAGGGCCGGAGAATGAGCAGTTCTTC; V gene: TRBV21-1; D gene: .; clone size: .; J gene: TRBJ2-1